This TCR beta chain was found in a study of cytomegalovirus exposure and HLA in healthy donors. The PCR was carried out with 60 Vbeta primers and 13 Jbeta primers. Clones were sequenced by immunoSEQ multiplex PCR, and TCRdb holds only the in-frame ones, with some missing. The table shows some 98,000 clones, with over 60% occurring only once. CDR3 length: 16 residues. V was cut by 1 base and J by 1 base, with 14 bases left in between. Germline values: CDR1 SGHAT, CDR2 FQNNGV. The source is a human donor in good health. The sample taken for sequencing was PBMCs. V and J are TRBV11-2 and TRBJ2-7; the D gene is possibly TRBD2 (7 bases). CDR3 residues: CASSLAGDYISYEQYF. In DNA form, the CDR3 reads TGTGCCAGCAGCTTAGCAGGGGACTATATATCCTACGAGCAGTACTTC.